Sequencing of this T cell receptor beta chain was carried out in a study of T cell repertoires in cytomegalovirus infection. At the level of the study: Shared public TCR beta signatures pointed to both CMV infection and a matching HLA type. Study conclusions and caveats: Using cumulative public TCR beta family frequency, the authors identified those who carried CMV together with the relevant HLA. Dominating the ex vivo response were HLA-C-restricted CMV-specific TCR beta clonotypes.

The V end was cut by 2 bases, the J end by 4 bases, with 18 bases between. Germline V gives CDR1 DFQATT, CDR2 SNEGSKA (reference sequence). The CDR3 runs to 16 residues. MiXCR, run by TCRdb on the reads, gives a single entry per CDR3 protein. This repertoire shows around 530,000 distinct CDR3 sequences, 26% found once; its top ten account for over 10%. As concerns this clonotype: No antigen is known for it.

Sequenced sample: PBMCs. The source is a human donor in good health (CMV status not recorded). Some clones in this sample may be carry-over from other donors' samples. V gene TRBV20-1 combines with J gene TRBJ2-4; TRBD1 might be the D (5 bases). The CDR3: CSARSPSMAGKNIQYF. In DNA, the CDR3 is TGCAGTGCTAGATCCCCCTCGATGGCAGGGAAAAACATTCAGTACTTC.